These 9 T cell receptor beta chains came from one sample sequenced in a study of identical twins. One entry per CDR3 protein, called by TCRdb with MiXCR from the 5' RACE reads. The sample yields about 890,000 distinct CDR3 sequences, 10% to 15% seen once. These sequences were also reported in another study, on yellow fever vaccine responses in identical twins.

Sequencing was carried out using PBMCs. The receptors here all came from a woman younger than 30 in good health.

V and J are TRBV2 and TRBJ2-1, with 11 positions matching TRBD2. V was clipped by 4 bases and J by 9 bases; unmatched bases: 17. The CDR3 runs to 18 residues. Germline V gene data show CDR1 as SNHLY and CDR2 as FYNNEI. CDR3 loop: CASSATPGVAGGPGEQFF. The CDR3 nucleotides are TGTGCCAGCAGTGCCACCCCGGGAGTAGCGGGGGGGCCTGGTGAGCAGTTCTTC. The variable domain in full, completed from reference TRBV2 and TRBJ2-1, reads EPEVTQTPSHQVTQMGQEVILRCVPISNHLYFYWYRQILGQKVEFLVSFYNNEISEKSEIFDDQFSVERPDGSNFTLKIRSTKLEDSAMYFCASSATPGVAGGPGEQFFGPGTRLTVL.

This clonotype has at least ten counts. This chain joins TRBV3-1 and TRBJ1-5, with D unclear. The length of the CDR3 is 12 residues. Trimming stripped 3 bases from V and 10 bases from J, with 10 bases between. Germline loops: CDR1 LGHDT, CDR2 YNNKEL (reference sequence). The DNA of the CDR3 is TGTGCCAGCAGCCAGGCCGTGGGACCCCAGCATTTT. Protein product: CASSQAVGPQHF.

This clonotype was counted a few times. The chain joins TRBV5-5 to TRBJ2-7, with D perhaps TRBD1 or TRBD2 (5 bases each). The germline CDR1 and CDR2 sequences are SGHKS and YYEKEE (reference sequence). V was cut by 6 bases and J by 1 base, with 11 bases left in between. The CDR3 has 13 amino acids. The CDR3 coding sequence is TGTGCCAGCACCGGGACGGAGTCCTACGAGCAGTACGTC. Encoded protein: CASTGTESYEQYV.

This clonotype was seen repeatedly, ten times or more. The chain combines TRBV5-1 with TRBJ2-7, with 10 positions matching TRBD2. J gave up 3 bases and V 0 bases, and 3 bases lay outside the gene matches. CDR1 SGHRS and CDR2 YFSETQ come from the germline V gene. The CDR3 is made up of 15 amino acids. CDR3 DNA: TGCGCCAGCAGCTTGGAGTCTAGCGGGAGCTACGAGCAGTACTTC. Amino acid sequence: CASSLESSGSYEQYF.

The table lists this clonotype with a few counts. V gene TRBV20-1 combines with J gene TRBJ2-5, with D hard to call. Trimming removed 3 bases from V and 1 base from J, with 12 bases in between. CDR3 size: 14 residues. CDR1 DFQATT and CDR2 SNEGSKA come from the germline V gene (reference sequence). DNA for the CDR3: TGCAGTGCTAGTCGGTACCATATCCAAGAGACCCAGTACTTC. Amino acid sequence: CSASRYHIQETQYF.

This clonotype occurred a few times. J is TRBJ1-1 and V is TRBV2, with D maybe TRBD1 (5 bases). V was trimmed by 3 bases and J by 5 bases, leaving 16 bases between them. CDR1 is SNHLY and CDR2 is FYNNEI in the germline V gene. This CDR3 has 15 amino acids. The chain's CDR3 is CASSDPGRGETEAFF. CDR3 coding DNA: TGTGCCAGCAGTGACCCCGGGCGGGGGGAGACTGAAGCTTTCTTT. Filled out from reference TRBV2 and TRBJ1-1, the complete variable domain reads EPEVTQTPSHQVTQMGQEVILRCVPISNHLYFYWYRQILGQKVEFLVSFYNNEISEKSEIFDDQFSVERPDGSNFTLKIRSTKLEDSAMYFCASSDPGRGETEAFFGQGTRLTVV.

The DNA of the CDR3 is TGTGCCAGCAGCGTAGGGGTAAAGACAGATACGCAGTATTTT. This encodes CASSVGVKTDTQYF. The chain recombines TRBV9 with TRBJ2-3; D remains unclear. The germline V gene has CDR1 SGDLS and CDR2 YYNGEE. The CDR3 contains 14 residues. Trimming shortened V by 0 bases and J by 3 bases, and 8 bases separated the two germline ends.

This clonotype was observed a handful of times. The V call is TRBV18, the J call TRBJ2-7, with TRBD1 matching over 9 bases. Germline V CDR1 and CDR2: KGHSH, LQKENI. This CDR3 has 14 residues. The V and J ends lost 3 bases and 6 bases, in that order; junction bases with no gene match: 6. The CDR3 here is CASSPGQGSSEQYV. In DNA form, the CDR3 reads TGTGCCAGCTCACCGGGACAGGGCAGTAGCGAGCAGTACGTC.

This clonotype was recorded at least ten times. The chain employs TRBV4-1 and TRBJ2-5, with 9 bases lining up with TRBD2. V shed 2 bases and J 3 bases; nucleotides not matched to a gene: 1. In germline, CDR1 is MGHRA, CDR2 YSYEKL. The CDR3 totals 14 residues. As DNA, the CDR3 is TGCGCCAGCAGCCAAATAGCGGGGGAAGAGACCCAGTACTTC. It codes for CASSQIAGEETQYF.